This TCR beta chain was sequenced during a study of blood T cells in healthy people across ages (dated by TCRdb to the mid-2010s). For the study in its entirety: Template switching captured roughly one uniquely barcoded TCR beta cDNA molecule per two T cells in model experiments. The study measured age-related changes in TCR beta repertoire diversity using deep sequencing normalized with unique cDNA molecular identifiers. Four age groups were formed from the donors: young (average approximately 15 years), middle-aged (around 37), aged (roughly 56) and long-lived (around 80). To avoid experimental bias, donors of different ages were distributed randomly across sequencing lanes. Using the same blood draw, the study looked at two additional independent replicas of 1 million unique cDNA reads for two donors, one aged 18 to 29 and the other aged 80 or older.

Here is what the overall study found, with its caveats: Observed TCR beta diversity per million T cells fell roughly linearly with age, and a significant reduction was already apparent by age around 40. The long-lived group showed more naive CD4+ T cells, fewer expanded clones and increased TCR diversity than the aged group, suggesting age selection. Donor CMV infection status was unknown, potentially confounding age-related changes in expanded clonotypes. Bulk unsorted PBMC profiling prevented conclusive comparison of naive and antigen-experienced compartments. A strong correlation was found between observed TCR beta diversity and the percentage of naive T cells measured by flow cytometry. Estimates of total diversity from one million sequenced T cells were regarded as lower bounds and underestimates.

This clonotype was observed a handful of times. Its cognate antigen has yet to be identified. Per-base qualities were not stored, and no clone one base away is much larger. Library method: 5' RACE. Data came from an Illumina HiSeq 2500. A second PCR of about 7 to 12 cycles was run with a J-beta primer mix and a sample-barcoded 5' primer. A unique molecular identifier was introduced onto each TCR beta cDNA molecule by a template-switch 5' adaptor carrying 12 random nucleotides. Each sample yielded at least 2.5 million CDR3-containing paired-end reads. All of the RNA was converted into first-strand cDNA using the Mint cDNA synthesis kit, with a TRBC-specific oligonucleotide serving as the primer. All cDNA was treated with uracil-DNA glycosylase and then went through a first 18-cycle PCR with the universal primers M1SS and BC2_uni_R. In the original analysis: Normalization of each sample was performed by random selection of 1 million high-quality reads, each carrying a distinct molecular identifier. Instead of being binned into consensus sequences, reads that shared molecular identifiers were thrown out. MiTCR, set to a Q25 quality threshold and the strictest error-elimination algorithm, was used for CDR3 identification, clonotype clustering and error correction. A nonparametric unseen species model with Euler transformation was used to estimate lower-bound total TCR beta diversity. TCRdb trimmed the raw reads at Q25, called clones with MiXCR and kept productive beta chains. A single entry per CDR3 protein holds the most common genes and DNA from its merged rows. TCRdb, rather than the study authors, made the V and J calls. Across this sample there are about 1.8 million distinct CDR3 sequences, with 49% seen only once. The ten biggest clones cover over 2% of the sample.

Looking up the germline V gene yields CDR1 LGHNA and CDR2 YSLEER. Cut back by 4 bases and 1 base, the V and J ends lie 13 bases apart. The CDR3 sequence holds 15 residues, the cysteine and phenylalanine included. The only DNA kept is the CDR3, 45 bases in frame from the first base. Systemically healthy Caucasian individuals from Russia, 35 to 50 in total and aged roughly 6 to 95 years, were included as donors. Roughly 10 milliliters of peripheral blood were collected from each donor into EDTA-treated Vacutainer tubes. Ficoll-Paque density-gradient centrifugation was used to isolate PBMCs, with at least 6 million obtained per sample. Total RNA, at least 6 micrograms per sample, was extracted from PBMCs with Trizol reagent. For every donor, flow cytometry on a PBMC aliquot measured the percentage of naive CD45RAhigh/CD27high T cells.

The chain joins TRBV4-3 to TRBJ1-2, with the D gene call left open. The sample was blood. The clonotype comes from a woman aged 40 to 50 in good health. The encoded CDR3 is CASSPMADINYGYTF. The sequenced DNA: TGCGCCAGCAGCCCAATGGCAGATATTAACTATGGCTACACCTTC.